These T cell receptor beta chains were read from a single sample in a study of brain T cells in children with intractable seizures. This table comes from immunoSEQ multiplex PCR, and its TCRdb copy is limited to in-frame clones, with some not included. The repertoire holds a few hundred thousand clones, about 94% seen once, with 5.5% to 6% in the top ten. Sequencing was performed on peripheral blood, taken roughly 5 months after surgery. The source of these receptors is a boy in the first two years of life with tuberous sclerosis and intractable seizures. The CDR3 runs from the conserved cysteine through the conserved F or W. Fields, in order: clone size, V gene, J gene, D gene, CDR3 protein, CDR3 DNA. A D gene is named only where the DNA matches it firmly. Size values are once, few and many counts, or a class for expanded clones, and some rows have none.

clone_size: NA; v_call: TRBV12-3/TRBV12-4; j_call: TRBJ1-5; d_call: NA; cdr3_aa: CASSAKAQPQHF; cdr3_nt: TGTGCCAGCAGTGCCAAGGCTCAGCCCCAGCATTTT
clone_size: NA; v_call: TRBV5-1; j_call: TRBJ2-1; d_call: NA; cdr3_aa: CASSLVPSPTYNEQFF; cdr3_nt: TGCGCCAGCAGCTTGGTGCCTAGCCCTACGTACAATGAGCAGTTCTTC
clone_size: once; v_call: TRBV5-1; j_call: TRBJ1-1; d_call: NA; cdr3_aa: CASHYRANTEAFF; cdr3_nt: TGCGCCAGCCATTACAGGGCGAACACTGAAGCTTTCTTT
clone_size: NA; v_call: TRBV7-2; j_call: TRBJ1-2; d_call: NA; cdr3_aa: CASSLSGVGGYTF; cdr3_nt: TGTGCCAGCAGCTTATCGGGGGTAGGGGGCTACACCTTC
clone_size: NA; v_call: TRBV7-8; j_call: TRBJ2-7; d_call: NA; cdr3_aa: CASSLGGGYEQYF; cdr3_nt: TGTGCCAGCAGCTTAGGAGGAGGATACGAGCAGTACTTC
clone_size: NA; v_call: TRBV7-3; j_call: TRBJ1-2; d_call: TRBD1; cdr3_aa: CASSSPGTGTGYTF; cdr3_nt: TGTGCCAGCAGCTCTCCCGGGACAGGAACGGGCTACACCTTC
clone_size: NA; v_call: TRBV3-1/TRBV3-2; j_call: TRBJ2-7; d_call: NA; cdr3_aa: CASSQHRAGRPYEQYF; cdr3_nt: TGTGCCAGCAGCCAACACCGGGCAGGGCGACCCTACGAGCAGTACTTC
clone_size: once; v_call: TRBV5-6; j_call: TRBJ1-1; d_call: NA; cdr3_aa: CASSYAMNTEAFF; cdr3_nt: TGTGCCAGCAGCTATGCCATGAACACTGAAGCTTTCTTT
clone_size: NA; v_call: TRBV7-9; j_call: TRBJ2-7; d_call: NA; cdr3_aa: CASSLAEDGTYEQYF; cdr3_nt: TGTGCCAGCAGCTTAGCCGAGGACGGGACCTACGAGCAGTACTTC
clone_size: NA; v_call: TRBV19; j_call: TRBJ2-1; d_call: TRBD2; cdr3_aa: CASSPTPGLAAYNEQFF; cdr3_nt: TGTGCCAGTAGTCCAACACCGGGACTAGCGGCTTACAATGAGCAGTTCTTC